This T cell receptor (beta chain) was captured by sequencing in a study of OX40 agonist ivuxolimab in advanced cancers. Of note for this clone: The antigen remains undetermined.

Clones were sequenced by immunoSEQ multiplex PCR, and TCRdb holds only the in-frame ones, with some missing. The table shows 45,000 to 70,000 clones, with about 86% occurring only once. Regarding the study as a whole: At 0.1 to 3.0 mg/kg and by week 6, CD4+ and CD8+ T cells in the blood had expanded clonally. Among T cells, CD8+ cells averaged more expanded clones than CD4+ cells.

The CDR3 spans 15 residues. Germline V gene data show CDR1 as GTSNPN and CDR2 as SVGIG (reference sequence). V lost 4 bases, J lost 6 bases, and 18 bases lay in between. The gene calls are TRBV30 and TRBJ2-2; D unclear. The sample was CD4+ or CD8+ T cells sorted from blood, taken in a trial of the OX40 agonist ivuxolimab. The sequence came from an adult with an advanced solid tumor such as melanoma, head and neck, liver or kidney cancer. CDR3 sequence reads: CAWTVQKPRAGELFF. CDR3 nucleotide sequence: TGTGCCTGGACCGTACAGAAACCCAGAGCCGGGGAGCTGTTTTTT.